This T cell receptor (beta chain) is drawn from a study of cytomegalovirus exposure and HLA in healthy donors (dated by TCRdb to about 2017). With respect to the entire study: In an earlier analysis of some 550 of the donors, 276 Gb of sequence data and 100 million or so unique TCR beta sequences from 150 million to 200 million T cells were reported. About 280 gigabases of sequencing data and approximately 91 million unique TCR sequences made up an early release that covered 640 HLA-typed donors. Among the roughly 390 genotyped donors, approximately 77% belonged to the genetic ancestry cluster associated with self-reported Caucasian donors. The study aimed to test whether signatures of past pathogen exposure could be identified by cataloging public T cell receptors. Using immunosequencing, the study profiled T cell repertoires from fewer than 850 subjects and related those repertoires to cytomegalovirus serostatus. A separate validation cohort of roughly 110 different subjects was used in addition to the approximately 700-subject first cohort. To predict cytomegalovirus infection status, the study combined high-throughput TCR immunosequencing, statistical association of individual TCRs with disease status, and machine learning. In a later analysis, previously published TCR beta repertoires from about 640 donors were re-analyzed and high-resolution HLA genotyping was added so that TCR occurrence patterns could be studied. Rather than drawing on any new phenotypic data, the later analysis identified candidate immune exposures from TCR beta sequences and the way those sequences occurred across donors. In an earlier analysis of roughly 600 of the donors, high-throughput TCR beta sequencing was used to judge whether each TCR beta V gene segment behaved as functional or pseudogenic. Alongside the repertoire data, information on donor age, sex, ethnicity and CMV serostatus was compiled. In a later genetic analysis, genome-wide SNP genotypes for about 65% of the 666 donors were used, and that subset was treated as a discovery cohort. All discovery cohort repertoires had been generated on a single sequencing platform. Both class I and class II loci were covered by HLA typing, at four-digit resolution. Typing coverage varied by locus: about 629-630 donors for A, B, C, DRB1 and DQB1; about 520 for DQA1; about 600 for DPA1; approximately 470 for DPB1. Four to six DR-DQ haplotypes were handled as single units for association and clustering, since linkage in the cohort was strong. Across about 370 genotyped donors of the cohort, an average of about 200,000 unique TCR beta nucleotide sequences per donor were sequenced, and roughly a sixth of those sequences were non-productive. Study-wide findings and limitations: Linkage disequilibrium might explain the correlated functional status among segregating V segments, but an unknown experimental factor could not be excluded. Broadly in line with IMGT annotations, most TCR beta V segments showed up in productive rearrangements about 87% or about 30% of the time in an earlier analysis of several hundred of the donors. In both the original and validation cohorts, the classifier was reported to diagnose cytomegalovirus status with high specificity and sensitivity. A later analysis found that HLA-associated TCR beta chains were more clonally expanded and had lower generation probabilities than equally common non-associated chains. The earlier analysis of 587 of the donors excluded approximately 15 rarely observed V segments, including chromosome 9 orphons, because counts were too low. Because some donors lacked HLA typing at each locus, the association tests relied only on the typed subset. The presence/absence analyses assumed that sequencing depth was roughly uniform across donors, and that assumption may not be true. Compared with the roughly 600-donor mean, donors in an Asian-associated ancestry cluster had fewer N-insertions in productive TCRs, according to a later genetic analysis. Three of the identified cytomegalovirus-associated TCR beta chains were confirmed in vitro to be specific for cytomegalovirus antigens. Because the 87-base-pair reads could not distinguish some IMGT-functional V segments, including TRBV6-2 and TRBV6-3, those segments were excluded. According to a later analysis, parvovirus B19, influenza, CMV and Epstein-Barr virus appeared linked to several top co-occurrence clusters. For the cohort, immune exposure information was limited to CMV serostatus. Strong co-occurrence of HLA alleles, especially DR and DQ, made assigning TCR associations to individual alleles difficult. A later analysis found that most CMV-associated TCR beta chains appeared HLA-restricted, with HLA associations seemingly driven largely by CMV exposure. Most TCR sequences were observed very rarely across donors, whereas some public TCRs were present in many individuals. A further reported finding was that TCR beta sequences accurately predicted the HLA-A and HLA-B alleles for most subjects in the first cohort. Only TCR beta chains were sequenced in this cohort, and the absence of alpha or paired-chain data limited detectable features. V-gene and J-gene trimming of TCR beta chains was associated with a missense DCLRE1C variant in a later genetic analysis, and the association was replicated in an independent cohort. It was suggested by the authors that the approach could potentially be generalized to other disease states and immunological phenotypes. The study listed over 150 TCR beta chains as associated with cytomegalovirus. A later analysis found that TCR association rates varied across HLA loci, with DRB1 alleles showing the most associated TCRs and HLA-C alleles the fewest. Specific HLA alleles were associated with around 18,000 TCR beta sequences at a false discovery rate of 0.05 in a later analysis. A cluster of highly shared sequence variants was judged likely to represent a technical artifact of the sequencing pipeline.

A note on this clone: No cognate antigen has been identified for it.

The cohort was made up of 500 to 850 healthy bone marrow donors. All cohort members were sampled while nominally healthy, although unrecorded immune exposures were likely present. The donor tested CMV seronegative, placing the donor among the 350 to 400 seronegative members of the cohort. Every donor gave a peripheral blood sample, and the peripheral blood mononuclear cells from that sample were used for TCR beta sequencing. The Qiagen DNeasy Blood Extraction Kit was used to extract genomic DNA from the blood cell samples. The library was built by means of the immunoSEQ multiplex PCR assay. For the multiplex PCR, a mixture combining 60 forward primers for TCR Vbeta segments and 13 reverse primers for TCR Jbeta segments was used. The CDR3 region of rearranged TCR beta genes was amplified from genomic DNA with a multiplex PCR assay. Amplified TCR beta libraries were sequenced as 87-base-pair reads on the Illumina HiSeq System. The original methods were these. Across the 600 to 700 repertoires, a later analysis counted 60 million to 90 million unique TCR beta chains, around 10 million of which were shared by at least two donors. To remove PCR and sequencing errors, raw reads were error-corrected and collapsed into unique sequences using a nearest-neighbor algorithm that merged closely related sequences. To assign V, D and J gene segments, CDR3 sequences were aligned to IMGT reference sequences. For a sequence to be retained, at least a six-nucleotide match to both a V gene segment and a J gene segment was required. A rearrangement counted as productive if the CDR3 had no stop codons and remained in frame with V and J, and every other rearrangement counted as non-productive. Following IMGT convention, CDR3 was defined as the stretch from the second conserved V-encoded cysteine up to the conserved J-encoded phenylalanine. The earlier analysis of about 610 of the donors excluded sequences that lacked an unambiguous match to a single V gene segment. In an earlier analysis of several hundred of the donors, V segments were called functional above 56.7% productive rearrangements and were called segregating when the between-donor standard deviation exceeded 5%. To diagnose cytomegalovirus status from the catalog of TCR beta chain sequences, a statistical classification framework was built. A later analysis assigned V and J genes by comparing TCR nucleotide sequences with IMGT/GENE-DB human TR gene sequences. The TCRdist pipeline was used in a later analysis to assign CDR3 sequences and most-parsimonious VDJ recombination scenarios. A later analysis defined each TCR beta chain by its CDR3 amino acid sequence plus V-gene family, and excluded reads lacking a unique V-gene family. To address suspected cross-contamination and a sequencing artifact, a later analysis removed 592 highly shared, low-generation-probability nucleotide sequences. In a later analysis, a clonal expansion index was calculated for each public chain from normalized within-repertoire ranks of inferred template counts. A later analysis computed generation probabilities with a VDJ recombination model fitted to out-of-frame rearrangements, and checked the results against IGoR. Hypergeometric tests were used in a later analysis to score TCR-TCR, TCR-HLA and TCR-CMV co-occurrence, with a repertoire-size bias correction applied to the TCR pairs. False discovery rates were estimated in a later analysis by permuting HLA or CMV assignments 20 times. A later analysis grouped co-occurring TCRs with DBSCAN, adding TCRdist sequence similarity when clustering within HLA-allele-positive subsets. Repertoires with fewer than 30,000 or more than 120,000 public chains, plus five repertoires with anomalous nucleotide sharing, were excluded from co-occurrence clustering. In TCRdb, the immuneACCESS table is reduced to in-frame sequences with V and J assigned. These tables do not hold every clone; where another copy was compared, an unresolved V gene accounts for under half, and the others remain unexplained. V, J and clone size were drawn from that table, and D and trimming were deduced from the DNA. The table for this sample lists around 150,000 clones. 1.3% of the sample is in the top ten clones.

The germline V gene supplies CDR1 SGHRS and CDR2 YFSETQ. Clipping removes 4 bases from V and 0 bases from J, with 3 as the unmatched junction base count. The CDR3 contains 14 residues, cysteine and phenylalanine counted. The retained sequence is limited to the CDR3, 42 bases, with the frame set at the first base. The V and J genes are TRBV5-1 and TRBJ2-5, with 7 bases matching TRBD1. The clonotype was recovered from an older woman in good health and CMV-seronegative. The sample taken for sequencing was PBMCs. The CDR3: CASSAGTDQETQYF. The sequence in DNA is TGCGCCAGCAGCGCCGGGACAGACCAAGAGACCCAGTACTTC.